Shown below are 13 T cell receptor beta chains from a single sample sequenced in a study of blood T cell repertoires in COVID-19. Generated by immunoSEQ multiplex PCR, the TCRdb table keeps only in-frame clones and is missing some. The sample lists 250,000 to 350,000 clones, about nine tenths seen once, with about 3% in the top ten. The specimen sequenced was PBMCs or T cells enriched from blood (not recorded which). The receptors were gathered from a woman aged 50 to 60 who had recovered from COVID-19.

This clone was seen at least ten times. The J gene is TRBJ1-6, the V gene TRBV7-9, with D possibly matching TRBD1 (6 bases). In germline, CDR1 is SEHNR, CDR2 FQNEAQ (reference sequence). V gave up 11 bases and J gave up 14 bases, with 22 bases separating them. CDR3 length: 13 residues. The CDR3 nucleotides are TGTGCCGGGGCCCCGGGGGGCCAGTCATCCCTCCACTTT. It specifies CAGAPGGQSSLHF.

The J gene is TRBJ2-7, the V gene TRBV7-2; 7 bases fit TRBD1. Looked up from germline, CDR1 is SGHTA and CDR2 is FQGNSA. CDR3 length equals 15 residues. Unmatched junction bases numbered 3, after V lost 1 base and J lost 0 bases. The CDR3 DNA is TGTGCCAGCAGCTTAGAACAGGGGCGCTCCTACGAGCAGTACTTC. It codes for CASSLEQGRSYEQYF.

The V call is TRBV20-1, the J call TRBJ1-5; 10 positions agree with TRBD1. CDR3 size: 17 residues. V lost 4 bases to trimming and J lost 6 bases; unmatched junction nucleotides: 15. The V gene's germline CDR1 is DFQATT and CDR2 SNEGSKA (reference sequence). In nucleotides, the CDR3 is TGCAGTGCTAATGATCCGGGACAGGGGATGCTCGGTCAGCCCCAGCATTTT. Residues: CSANDPGQGMLGQPQHF.

This clone was observed once. V is TRBV7-9 and J is TRBJ2-7, with TRBD1 as a possible D gene (6 bases). The V end was cut by 4 bases, the J end by 6 bases, with 10 bases between. The germline gives CDR1 SEHNR, CDR2 FQNEAQ (reference sequence). The CDR3 is made up of 12 amino acids. The CDR3 nucleotides are TGTGCCAGCAGCTCCCAGGGGCGCGAGCAGTACTTC. It yields the protein CASSSQGREQYF. The full variable domain, its missing parts supplied by reference TRBV7-9 and TRBJ2-7, is DTGVSQNPRHKITKRGQNVTFRCDPISEHNRLYWYRQTLGQGPEFLTYFQNEAQLEKSRLLSDRFSAERPKGSFSTLEIQRTEQGDSAMYLCASSSQGREQYFGPGTRLTVT.

The genes are TRBV6-5 and TRBJ2-1; 10 nucleotides align to TRBD1. CDR1 and CDR2 (germline): MNHEY, SVGAGI. The V segment lost 8 bases and the J segment 0 bases; nucleotides outside the gene matches: 4. This CDR3 is 15 amino acids long. The CDR3, as DNA: TGTGCCAGCGAAAGGACAGGGGGCTCCTACAATGAGCAGTTCTTC. It encodes CASERTGGSYNEQFF.

Comment on this clone: The sample holds other DNA sequences that translate to the same CDR3. The chain is built from TRBV7-2 and TRBJ1-3, with 8 bases matching TRBD1. J gave up 0 bases and V 5 bases, and 6 bases lay outside the gene matches. Looked up from germline, CDR1 is SGHTA and CDR2 is FQGNSA. The CDR3 has 16 amino acids. The chain's CDR3 is CASSLRQGSSGNTIYF. The CDR3, as DNA: TGTGCCAGCAGCCTACGACAGGGGAGCTCTGGAAACACCATATATTTT.

The CDR3 loop reads CASSYSKTGVTGELFF. CDR3 nucleotides: TGTGCCAGCAGTTACTCGAAAACAGGGGTAACCGGGGAGCTGTTTTTT. The chain combines TRBV6-2 or TRBV6-3 with TRBJ2-2; 7 bases are a match to TRBD1. V lost 0 bases to trimming and J lost 5 bases; unmatched junction nucleotides: 6. Germline V lookup: CDR1 MNHEY, CDR2 SVGEGT. There are 16 residues in the CDR3.

V usage is TRBV11-3 and J usage is TRBJ1-5; D is uncertain. The V end was cut by 5 bases, the J end by 0 bases, with 23 bases between. From germline, CDR1 is SGHNT and CDR2 YENEEA. The CDR3 length is 19 residues. CDR3 bases: TGTGCCAGCAGCACTCTTCTACCCGGGAACCACTATAGCAATCAGCCCCAGCATTTT. Translated, it gives CASSTLLPGNHYSNQPQHF.

The rearrangement joins TRBV7-8 to TRBJ2-7; D gene uncertain. V lost 5 bases to trimming and J lost 3 bases, with 8 bases between them. Germline CDR1 is SGHVS and CDR2 is FQNEAQ. The CDR3 sequence is 12 residues long. The CDR3: CASSLRGYEQYF. CDR3 bases: TGTGCCAGCAGCCTCCGCGGCTACGAGCAGTACTTC.

J is TRBJ2-1 and V is TRBV11-2, with 9 nucleotides matching TRBD1. The length of the CDR3 is 15 residues. V shed 5 bases and J 9 bases; nucleotides not matched to a gene: 11. The germline gives CDR1 SGHAT, CDR2 FQNNGV. In DNA, the CDR3 is TGTGCCAGCAGCCTAAACAGGGGGCGCTCAAGTGAGCAGTTCTTC. Protein product: CASSLNRGRSSEQFF. The complete variable domain, with remaining parts taken from reference TRBV11-2 and TRBJ2-1, reads EAGVAQSPRYKIIEKRQSVAFWCNPISGHATLYWYQQILGQGPKLLIQFQNNGVVDDSQLPKDRFSAERLKGVDSTLKIQPAKLEDSAVYLCASSLNRGRSSEQFFGPGTRLTVL.

The chain carries TRBV10-1 and TRBJ2-5; 11 nucleotides match TRBD2. The CDR3 loop spans 15 amino acids. V shed 0 bases and J 5 bases; nucleotides not matched to a gene: 2. In germline, CDR1 is WNHNN, CDR2 SYGVQD (reference sequence). The CDR3 DNA reads TGCGCCAGCAGTGAGTCGACTAGCGGGAAGGAGACCCAGTACTTC. Amino acids: CASSESTSGKETQYF.

The chain carries TRBV24-1 and TRBJ2-5, with 7 nucleotides matching TRBD1. After removal of 4 bases from V and 0 bases from J, the junction contained 7 bases not matched to a gene. The CDR3 loop spans 16 amino acids. The germline CDR1 and CDR2 sequences are KGHDR and SFDVKD. The CDR3 spells CATSEVRQGHQETQYF. The CDR3, as DNA: TGTGCCACCAGTGAAGTTAGACAGGGCCACCAAGAGACCCAGTACTTC.

The rearrangement uses TRBV19 and TRBJ1-4; D is unresolved. This CDR3 has 15 residues. V shed 5 bases and J shed 3 bases, with 13 bases lying between them. Germline CDR1 is LNHDA and CDR2 is SQIVND (reference sequence). For the CDR3, the DNA is TGTGCCAGTAGTGCCCCCGCGGCCGCTAATGAAAAACTGTTTTTT. It yields the protein CASSAPAAANEKLFF.